Following are 6 T cell receptor beta chains from one sample sequenced in a study of stem cell transplantation in POMP-related autoinflammatory disease. The method was immunoSEQ multiplex PCR; TCRdb's version includes in-frame clones alone and lacks a portion of them. The table lists some 68,000 clones, roughly 90% of them singletons, with 0.5% to 0.85% in the top ten. This specimen was CD4+ T cells from PBMCs, taken after stem cell transplantation. The receptors originated from a human patient with POMP-related autoinflammation and immune dysregulation (PRAID). These T cells may partly come from the graft donor.

The gene calls are TRBV6-2 or TRBV6-3 and TRBJ1-5, with TRBD1 as a possible D gene (5 bases). V lost 2 bases to trimming and J lost 4 bases, with 12 bases between them. The CDR3 length is 15 residues. Looked up from germline, CDR1 is MNHEY and CDR2 is SVGEGT. This CDR3 reads CASSYTGTVNQPQHF. The CDR3 nucleotides are TGTGCCAGCAGTTACACCGGGACGGTGAATCAGCCCCAGCATTTT.

J is TRBJ2-7 and V is TRBV3-1 (or the pseudogene TRBV3-2), with D uncertain. The germline CDR1 and CDR2 sequences are LGHDT and YNNKEL (reference sequence). The CDR3 runs to 14 residues. The V and J ends lost 1 base and 2 bases respectively, with 9 bases between them. As DNA, the CDR3 is TGTGCCAGCAGCCAAGGAATGGCCGCCTACGAGCAGTACGTC. It yields the protein CASSQGMAAYEQYV.

V and J are TRBV6-6 and TRBJ2-1; tentatively, D is TRBD1 or TRBD2 (5 bases each). The CDR3 extends over 12 amino acids. V dropped 3 bases and J dropped 9 bases, with 9 bases sitting between them. Germline CDR1 is MNHNY and CDR2 is SVGAGI (reference sequence). The CDR3 DNA is TGTGCCAGCAGTTATCGGGACGGTGAGCAGTTCTTC. Translation gives CASSYRDGEQFF.

In its sample, this clone was seen once. The chain recombines TRBV24-1 with TRBJ2-1, with 10 nucleotides matching TRBD2. The CDR3 is 16 residues long. Germline V lookup: CDR1 KGHDR, CDR2 SFDVKD. Trimming at V came to 2 bases and at J to 2 bases, leaving 2 bases not matched to a gene. CDR3 in amino acids: CATSDSSGRPYNEQFF. The DNA for the CDR3 is TGTGCCACCAGTGATTCTAGCGGGAGACCCTACAATGAGCAGTTCTTC.

The chain employs TRBV20-1 and TRBJ1-2; 9 bases map to TRBD1. Trimming at V came to 6 bases and at J to 10 bases, leaving 6 bases not matched to a gene. The CDR3 totals 11 residues. Germline V CDR1 and CDR2: DFQATT, SNEGSKA (reference sequence). The DNA for the CDR3 is TGCAGTGCAGGGGACAGGGTGGACTACACCTTC. It yields the protein CSAGDRVDYTF.

The CDR3 bases are TGTGCCAGCAGCCTAGGACTAGCGGGATTGTTCGAGCAGTACTTC. Its protein product is CASSLGLAGLFEQYF. The chain recombines TRBV11-2 with TRBJ2-7; 12 bases match TRBD2. V gave up 5 bases and J gave up 6 bases; unmatched junction bases: 8. This CDR3 region has 15 residues. The germline V gene has CDR1 SGHAT and CDR2 FQNNGV.